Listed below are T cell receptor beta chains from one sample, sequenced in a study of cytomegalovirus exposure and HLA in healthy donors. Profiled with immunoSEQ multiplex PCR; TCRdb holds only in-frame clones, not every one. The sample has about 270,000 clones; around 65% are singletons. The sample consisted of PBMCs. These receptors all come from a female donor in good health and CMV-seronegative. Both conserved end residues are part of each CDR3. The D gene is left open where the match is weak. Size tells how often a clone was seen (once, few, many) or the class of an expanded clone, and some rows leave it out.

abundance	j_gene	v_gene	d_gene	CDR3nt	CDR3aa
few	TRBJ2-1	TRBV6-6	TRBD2	TGTGCCAGCAGTTTCTCCGGGACTAGGCACAATGAGCAGTTCTTC	CASSFSGTRHNEQFF
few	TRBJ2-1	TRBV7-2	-	TGTGCCAGCAGCAATATATCGGGCGGGAAGTTCTTC	CASSNISGGKFF
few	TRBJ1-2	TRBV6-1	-	TGTGCCAGCACCAGGGTCGGTAATGGCTACACCTTC	CASTRVGNGYTF
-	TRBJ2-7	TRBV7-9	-	TGTGCCAGCAGCCAAGGGGGGGACGGCCACGAGCAGTACTTC	CASSQGGDGHEQYF
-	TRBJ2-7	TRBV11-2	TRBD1	TGTGCCAGCAGCTTAGTTAGGGACAGAGCTGAGCAGTACTTC	CASSLVRDRAEQYF
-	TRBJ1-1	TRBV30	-	TGTGCCTGGAGTGCGGTTCTGGACACTGAAGCTTTCTTT	CAWSAVLDTEAFF
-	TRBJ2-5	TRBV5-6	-	TGTGCCAGCAGCTCGGTGACAGGTCTGGACTTC	CASSSVTGLDF
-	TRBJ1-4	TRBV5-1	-	TGCGCCAGCAGCGGCCGGGACATTCGTCCCGGAAGTAATGAAAAACTGTTTTTT	CASSGRDIRPGSNEKLFF
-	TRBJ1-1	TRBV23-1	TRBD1	TGCGCCAGCAGTCAATCGCAGGGGGCGAGTACTGAAGCTTTCTTT	CASSQSQGASTEAFF
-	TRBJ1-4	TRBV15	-	TGTGCCACCAGTCCGGGGGGGTCCAATGAAAAACTGTTTTTT	CATSPGGSNEKLFF
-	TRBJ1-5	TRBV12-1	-	TGTGCCAGCAGCTTTTGTACCGAACTCAGGAATCAGCCCCAGCATTTT	CASSFCTELRNQPQHF
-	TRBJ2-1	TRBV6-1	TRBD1	TGTGCCAGCACGGTACGGGACAGGGCCATCGGGGAGCAGTTCTTC	CASTVRDRAIGEQFF
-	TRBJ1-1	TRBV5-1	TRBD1	TGCGCCAGCAGACAGGGGGGCCAGGACACTGAAGCTTTCTTT	CASRQGGQDTEAFF
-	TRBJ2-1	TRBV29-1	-	TGCAGCGTTCCCACCTACAATGAGCAGTTCTTC	CSVPTYNEQFF